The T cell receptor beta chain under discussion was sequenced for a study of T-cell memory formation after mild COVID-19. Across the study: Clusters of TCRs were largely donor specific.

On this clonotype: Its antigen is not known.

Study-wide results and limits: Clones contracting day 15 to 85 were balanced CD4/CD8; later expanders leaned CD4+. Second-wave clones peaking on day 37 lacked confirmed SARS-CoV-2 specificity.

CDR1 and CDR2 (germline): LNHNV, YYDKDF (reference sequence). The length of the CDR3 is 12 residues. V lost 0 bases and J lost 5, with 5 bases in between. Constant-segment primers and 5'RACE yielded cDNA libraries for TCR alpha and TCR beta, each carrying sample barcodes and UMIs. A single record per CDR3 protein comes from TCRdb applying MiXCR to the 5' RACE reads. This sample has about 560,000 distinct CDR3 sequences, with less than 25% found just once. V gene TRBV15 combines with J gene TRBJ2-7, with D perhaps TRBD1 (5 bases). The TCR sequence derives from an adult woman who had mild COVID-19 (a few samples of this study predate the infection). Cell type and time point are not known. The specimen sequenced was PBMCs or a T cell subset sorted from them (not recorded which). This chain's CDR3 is CATSRETDEQYF. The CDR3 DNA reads TGTGCCACCAGCAGAGAGACAGACGAGCAGTACTTC.